This TCR beta chain was documented in a study of cytomegalovirus exposure and HLA in healthy donors. Whole-study context: HLA-typed donors contributed 80 million or so unique TCRs, which were held in an early data release. Study outcomes and limitations: The productive fraction for most TCR beta V segments was about 87% or about 30% in an earlier analysis.

Primers for the PCR totalled 60 Vbeta and 13 Jbeta. Sequencing used immunoSEQ multiplex PCR; TCRdb keeps in-frame clones, though not all of them. The data show 150,000 to 200,000 clones, over 70% seen once. In this sample, this clone turned up a few times. Its target is not known. This TCR derives from a woman younger than 30 in good health and CMV-seropositive. Material: PBMCs.

The CDR3 bases are TGTGCCAGCAGCTTATCCGGGACAGGGGGAAACACCATATATTTT. Translating gives CASSLSGTGGNTIYF. J is TRBJ1-3 and V is TRBV7-2, with 9 bases that match TRBD1. V gave up 2 bases and J gave up 4 bases; unmatched junction bases: 3. In germline, CDR1 is SGHTA, CDR2 FQGNSA. CDR3 size: 15 residues.